This paragraph covers one TCR beta chain sequence. Its matching antigen is unknown. Sequenced by immunoSEQ multiplex PCR; TCRdb stores in-frame clones only, minus some. Of around 45,000 clones listed, under 90% were seen once; the top ten hold 10%. The timepoints at which blood was sampled were baseline, cycle 4 day 1, and cycle 7 day 1. Germline loops: CDR1 SGHDT, CDR2 YYEEEE. The V gene end was trimmed by 0 bases and the J gene end by 12 bases; junction bases not matched to a gene: 2. The CDR3 sequence is 12 residues long. The record originates from a study of OX40 agonist ivuxolimab in advanced cancers. At the level of the study: The group had a mean age of around 60 years, ranged from roughly 23 to 79, and was 82.7% male. Antecedent anti-PD-1, anti-PD-L1 or anti-CTLA-4 therapy was permissible, with roughly 36% having received some.

Study results and limitations: Nonresponders, in some cases, also had low normalized T-cell clonal expansion.

The J gene is TRBJ2-3, the V gene TRBV5-6; 9 bases map to TRBD1. The receptor's source is an adult with an advanced solid tumor such as melanoma, head and neck, liver or kidney cancer. The sequences come from CD4+ or CD8+ T cells sorted from blood, collected in a trial of the OX40 agonist ivuxolimab. CDR3 loop: CASSLAGQGQYF. CDR3 sequence (DNA): TGTGCCAGCAGCTTGGCGGGACAGGGTCAGTATTTT.